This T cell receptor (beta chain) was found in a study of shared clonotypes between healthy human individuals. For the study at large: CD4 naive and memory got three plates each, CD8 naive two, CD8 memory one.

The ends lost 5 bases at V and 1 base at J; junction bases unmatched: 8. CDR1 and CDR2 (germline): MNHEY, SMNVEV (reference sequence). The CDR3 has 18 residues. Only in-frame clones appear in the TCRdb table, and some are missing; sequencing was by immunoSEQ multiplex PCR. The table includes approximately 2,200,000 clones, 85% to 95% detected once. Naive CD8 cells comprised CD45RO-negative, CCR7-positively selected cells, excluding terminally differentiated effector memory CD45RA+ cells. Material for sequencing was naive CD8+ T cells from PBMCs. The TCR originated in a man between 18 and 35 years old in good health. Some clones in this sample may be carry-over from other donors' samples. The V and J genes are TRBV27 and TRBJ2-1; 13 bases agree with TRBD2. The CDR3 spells CASSPTSGGLWSYNEQFF. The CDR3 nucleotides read TGTGCCAGCAGTCCGACTAGCGGGGGGCTGTGGTCCTACAATGAGCAGTTCTTC.